This T cell receptor (beta chain) originates from a study of T cell clonality in common variable immunodeficiency. Study-level points and caveats: Reportedly, TCR beta sequences from common variable immunodeficiency showed fewer deletions and N-nucleotide insertions. CVID patient heterogeneity limited repertoire-clinical complication correlations. Fewer TCRbeta clones were shared among CVID subjects than controls. Compared with healthy controls, CVID subjects showed increased TCRbeta clonality, mostly in about a third.

The table lists this clone with many counts. As yet, its antigen is unknown. The read stops 3 residues short of the end of the CDR3; the missing end is completed from the germline J gene. TCRdb's table, derived via immunoSEQ multiplex PCR, lists solely in-frame clones and lacks some. This sample shows tens of thousands of clones and no singletons; 5% to 6.5% rests with the ten largest. The CDR3 loop spans 16 amino acids. J was trimmed by 5 bases and V by 0 bases; bases with no gene match: 8. Looked up from germline, CDR1 is WNHNN and CDR2 is SYGVQD (reference sequence). The TCR sequence derives from a person aged 18 to 75 in good health. Sequencing input: peripheral blood mononuclear cells. The rearrangement joins TRBV10-1 to TRBJ2-5; 8 bases fit TRBD1. CDR3 DNA, as far as it was read: TGCGCCAGCAGTGAGTCCGGACAGGGAGGTCGGGAGACC. It is translated as CASSESGQGGRET. The whole CDR3 sequence is CASSESGQGGRETQYF.